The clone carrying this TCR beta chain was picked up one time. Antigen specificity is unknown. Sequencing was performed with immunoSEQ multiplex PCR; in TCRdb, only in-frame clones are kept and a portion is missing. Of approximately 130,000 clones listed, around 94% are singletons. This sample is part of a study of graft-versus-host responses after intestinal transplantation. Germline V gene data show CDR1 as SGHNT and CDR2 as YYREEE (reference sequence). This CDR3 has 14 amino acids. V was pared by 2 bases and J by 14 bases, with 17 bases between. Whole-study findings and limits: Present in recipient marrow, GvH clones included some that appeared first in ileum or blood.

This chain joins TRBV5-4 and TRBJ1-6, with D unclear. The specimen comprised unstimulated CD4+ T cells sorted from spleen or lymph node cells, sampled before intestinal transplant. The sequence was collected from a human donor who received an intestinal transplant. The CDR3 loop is CASSFLDGRTSLHF. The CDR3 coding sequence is TGTGCCAGCAGCTTTCTGGACGGCCGCACGTCCCTCCACTTT.